This T cell receptor (beta chain) was sequenced during a study of Graves' ophthalmopathy and Graves' hyperthyroidism. Study results and caveats: Ophthalmopathy progression prediction by the model yielded a sensitivity of about 69% and a specificity of approximately 72%.

Germline assignment: CDR1 GTSNPN and CDR2 SVGIG (reference sequence). Trimming took off 0 bases at V and 3 bases at J, with 9 bases between the two ends. This CDR3 is built from 15 residues. RNA transcripts served as template for amplifying TCR beta CDR3 sequences. In the first round, RT-PCR was carried out with HTBI primers, and a multiplex PCR formed the second round. In TCRdb, the multiplex PCR reads were re-called with MiXCR into one record per CDR3 protein. Here the sample spans about 480,000 distinct CDR3 sequences, 13% to 15% being singletons. This clonotype was seen ten or more times. The target antigen is unknown.

The chain is built from TRBV30 and TRBJ2-6; unclear D gene. The receptor was derived from a woman in her twenties or thirties with Graves' ophthalmopathy. Sequencing was performed on blood. CDR3 loop: CAWSVLGSGANVLTF. For the CDR3, the DNA is TGTGCCTGGAGTGTACTGGGTAGTGGGGCCAACGTCCTGACTTTC. Drawing the rest from reference TRBV30 and TRBJ2-6, the complete variable domain is SQTIHQWPATLVQPVGSPLSLECTVEGTSNPNLYWYRQAAGRGLQLLFYSVGIGQISSEVPQNLSASRPQDRQFILSSKKLLLSDSGFYLCAWSVLGSGANVLTFGAGSRLTVL.